This T cell receptor beta chain appears in the sequencing data of a study of cytomegalovirus exposure and HLA in healthy donors. Overall study findings and caveats: Many donors carried some public TCRs, although rarity characterized most TCR sequences.

This CDR3 comprises 17 residues. Clones were sequenced by immunoSEQ multiplex PCR, and TCRdb holds only the in-frame ones, with some missing. The table includes over 50,000 clones, more than 85% detected once. With respect to this clone: Its matching antigen is unknown.

Sequenced sample: PBMCs. The rearrangement joins TRBV21-1 to TRBJ1-5. TRBV21-1 is a pseudogene. This TCR was sampled from a man between 18 and 29 years old in good health and CMV-seropositive. The CDR3 coding sequence is TGTGCCAGCAGCAAAGTGAGGCCGGCCACAACCGTAGGGCCCCAGCATTTT. This codes for CASSKVRPATTVGPQHF.